The entry below gives a single T cell receptor beta chain sequence along with its context. Its antigen is unknown. This specimen belongs to a study of cytomegalovirus exposure and HLA in healthy donors. The PCR ran on 60 Vbeta and 13 Jbeta primers. Assay used: immunoSEQ multiplex PCR; TCRdb lists only in-frame clones, some missing. The data hold 150,000 to 200,000 clones, with approximately 85% observed a single time. The V and J ends lost 1 base and 0 bases respectively, with 10 bases between them. Per the germline V gene, CDR1 is SGHAT and CDR2 is FQDESV (reference sequence). The CDR3 extends over 15 amino acids. Findings of the study overall: The classifier reportedly diagnosed cytomegalovirus status with high sensitivity and specificity. Later work associated roughly 15,000 TCR beta sequences with HLA alleles at 0.05 false discovery rate. Later on, an analysis found that several of the most significant clusters appeared to be linked to common viral pathogens, which included parvovirus B19.

V usage is TRBV11-1 and J usage is TRBJ2-7, with D unclear. Sequenced material: PBMCs. This TCR came from a man between 18 and 29 years old in good health and CMV-seropositive. The DNA for the CDR3 is TGTGCCAGCAGCTTAGGCAGGAACCCCTCCTACGAGCAGTACTTC. The encoded protein is CASSLGRNPSYEQYF.